This is a list of T cell receptor beta chains from one sample in a study of response to subunit inactivated influenza vaccine. Via MiXCR, TCRdb re-called the RT-PCR reads, giving one row per CDR3 protein. The table records 700,000 to 900,000 distinct CDR3 sequences, 21% of them present only once. The sample was PBMCs from blood, taken more than 4 days after vaccination. These receptors all stem from a man in his fifties who received an inactivated influenza vaccine. The conserved cysteine and the conserved F or W are not part of the CDR3 here. A D gene is named only where the DNA matches it firmly.

CDR3,D,V,J
SARERTRDEQY,TRBD2,TRBV20-1,TRBJ2-7
AKGLRAPNEQF,NA,TRBV12-5,TRBJ2-1
ASSSGTGGTHTQY,TRBD1,TRBV5-8,TRBJ2-3
ASSPWVGTSGLQETQY,TRBD2,TRBV7-6,TRBJ2-5
ASSPGDLPTNTEAF,NA,TRBV5-1,TRBJ1-1
AIRDSGSSDTQY,TRBD2,TRBV10-3,TRBJ2-3
ASSGLASYEQY,TRBD2,TRBV27,TRBJ2-7
AISVGGQETQY,NA,TRBV10-3,TRBJ2-5
ASSVGWSYEQF,NA,TRBV6-1,TRBJ2-1
ASSLSGAGDGTGELF,TRBD2,TRBV7-2,TRBJ2-2
ASRSAGSGNTIY,NA,TRBV6-1,TRBJ1-3
ASSRWTSGPVTQY,TRBD2,TRBV5-1,TRBJ2-5
SARVGTGYNEQY,TRBD1,TRBV20-1,TRBJ2-7
ASSHFVRDGYGYT,NA,TRBV6-1,TRBJ1-2
ATSIRTGSTDTQY,TRBD1,TRBV15,TRBJ2-3
ASRRSGYEQY,NA,TRBV12-3/TRBV12-4,TRBJ2-7
SVGGEYGYT,NA,TRBV20-1,TRBJ1-2
ASSPMVGGSRNNEQF,TRBD2,TRBV4-3,TRBJ2-1
ASSSQVAGETQY,NA,TRBV7-2,TRBJ2-5
ASSLSLDADTQY,NA,TRBV5-1,TRBJ2-3
ASSLDSVARPYEQY,NA,TRBV5-1,TRBJ2-7
ASSLWGTGGSYEQY,TRBD1,TRBV7-2,TRBJ2-7
ASSLALQGNTEAF,NA,TRBV5-1,TRBJ1-1
SARDPEGEQY,NA,TRBV20-1,TRBJ2-7
ASSPRQVGETQY,NA,TRBV3-1,TRBJ2-5
ASSLWGTSYEQY,NA,TRBV27,TRBJ2-7
ASSQDLKRGFGYT,NA,TRBV4-3,TRBJ1-2
ASGRQANTGELF,NA,TRBV6-1,TRBJ2-2
ASSMGANVLT,NA,TRBV19,TRBJ2-6
ASSPTGYSEAF,NA,TRBV12-3/TRBV12-4,TRBJ1-1
ASSMIGREETQY,NA,TRBV19,TRBJ2-5
ASSQELHEQF,NA,TRBV14,TRBJ2-1
ASSWFGVRPTNTGELF,NA,TRBV6-2/TRBV6-3,TRBJ2-2
ASSRTGTGTREQY,TRBD1,TRBV27,TRBJ2-7
ASRRLAGITYQETQY,TRBD2,TRBV2,TRBJ2-5
ASSHDRGRDTQY,TRBD1,TRBV6-2/TRBV6-3,TRBJ2-3
ASSSTGANTQY,TRBD1,TRBV12-3/TRBV12-4,TRBJ2-3
ASQGTNYNSPLH,NA,TRBV12-3/TRBV12-4,TRBJ1-6
ATSDLPASGSSSYNEQF,TRBD2,TRBV24-1,TRBJ2-1
ASRFYRRELF,NA,TRBV28,TRBJ2-2
ASSLGPGGAVSESAKNIQY,TRBD2,TRBV28,TRBJ2-4
ASSPGLAVSGGELF,TRBD2,TRBV7-2,TRBJ2-2
ASSLLHRGRNYGYT,TRBD1,TRBV28,TRBJ1-2
AISGDSGGHTGELF,NA,TRBV10-3,TRBJ2-2
ASSFAGSAPGYT,NA,TRBV5-6,TRBJ1-2
ASSYKLLGSRPPDTQY,NA,TRBV6-5,TRBJ2-3
SVVLDLYEQY,NA,TRBV29-1,TRBJ2-7
SVARTSGKTDTQY,TRBD2,TRBV29-1,TRBJ2-3
ASSLITGLAGETQY,TRBD2,TRBV7-8,TRBJ2-5
ASSSSAGEQY,NA,TRBV11-2,TRBJ2-7